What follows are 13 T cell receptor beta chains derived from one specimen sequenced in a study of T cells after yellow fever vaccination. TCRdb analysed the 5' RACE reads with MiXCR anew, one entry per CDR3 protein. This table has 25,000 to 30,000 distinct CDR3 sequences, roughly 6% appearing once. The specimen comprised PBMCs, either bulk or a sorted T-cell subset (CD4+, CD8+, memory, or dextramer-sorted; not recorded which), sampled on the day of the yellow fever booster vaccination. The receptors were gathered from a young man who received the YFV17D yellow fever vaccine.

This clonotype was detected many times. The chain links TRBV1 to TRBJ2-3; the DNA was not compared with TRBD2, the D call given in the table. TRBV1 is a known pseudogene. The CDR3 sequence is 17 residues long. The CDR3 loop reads CTSSQDPTSGSTDTQYF. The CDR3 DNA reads TGCACCAGCAGCCAAGACCCGACTAGCGGGAGCACAGATACGCAGTATTTT.

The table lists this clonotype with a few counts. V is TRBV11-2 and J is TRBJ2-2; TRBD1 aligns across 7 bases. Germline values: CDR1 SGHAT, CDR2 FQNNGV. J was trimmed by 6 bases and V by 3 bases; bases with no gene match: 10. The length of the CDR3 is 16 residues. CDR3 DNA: TGTGCCAGCAGCTTCGACAGGGCGAGGGTGGCCGGGGAGCTGTTTTTT. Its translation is CASSFDRARVAGELFF.

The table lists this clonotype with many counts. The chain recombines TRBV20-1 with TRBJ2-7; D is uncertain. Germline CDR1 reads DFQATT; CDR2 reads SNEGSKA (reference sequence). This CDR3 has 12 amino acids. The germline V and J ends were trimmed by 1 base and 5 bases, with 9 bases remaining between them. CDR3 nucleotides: TGCAGTGCTAGAGTACGGTCCCACGAGCAGTACTTC. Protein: CSARVRSHEQYF.

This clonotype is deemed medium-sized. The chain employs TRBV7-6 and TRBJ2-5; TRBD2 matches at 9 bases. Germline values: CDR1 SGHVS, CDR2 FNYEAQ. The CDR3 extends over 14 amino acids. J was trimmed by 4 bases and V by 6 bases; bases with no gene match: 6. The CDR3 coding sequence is TGTGCCAGCAGGCCTCTAGCGGGACCAGAGACCCAGTACTTC. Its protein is CASRPLAGPETQYF.

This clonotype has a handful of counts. CDR3 amino acids: CAWNPGASTDTQYF. CDR3 nucleotide sequence: TGTGCCTGGAACCCCGGGGCTAGCACAGATACGCAGTATTTT. The V gene is TRBV30, the J gene TRBJ2-3, with D perhaps TRBD1 or TRBD2 (5 bases each). The germline CDR1 and CDR2 sequences are GTSNPN and SVGIG (reference sequence). CDR3 length: 14 amino acids. With 4 bases removed from V and 0 bases from J, the gap between germline ends came to 11 bases. The full variable domain, its missing parts supplied by reference TRBV30 and TRBJ2-3, is SQTIHQWPATLVQPVGSPLSLECTVEGTSNPNLYWYRQAAGRGLQLLFYSVGIGQISSEVPQNLSASRPQDRQFILSSKKLLLSDSGFYLCAWNPGASTDTQYFGPGTRLTVL.

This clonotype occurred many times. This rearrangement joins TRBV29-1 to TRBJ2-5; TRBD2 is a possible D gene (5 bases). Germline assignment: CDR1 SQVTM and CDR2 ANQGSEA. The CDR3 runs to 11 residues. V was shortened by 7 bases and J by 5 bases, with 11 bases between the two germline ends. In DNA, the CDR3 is TGCAGCGCCGGTGGACTGGAGACCCAGTACTTC. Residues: CSAGGLETQYF.

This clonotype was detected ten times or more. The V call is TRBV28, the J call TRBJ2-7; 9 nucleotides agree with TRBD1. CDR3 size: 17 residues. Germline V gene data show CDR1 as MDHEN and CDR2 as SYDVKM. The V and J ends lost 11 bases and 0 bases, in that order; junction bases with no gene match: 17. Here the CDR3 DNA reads TGTGCCGTAGAACAGGGGGCGCCGCTGGGAGTCTCCTACGAGCAGTACTTC. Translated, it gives CAVEQGAPLGVSYEQYF. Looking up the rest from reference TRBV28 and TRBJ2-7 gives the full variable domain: DVKVTQSSRYLVKRTGEKVFLECVQDMDHENMFWYRQDPGLGLRLIYFSYDVKMKEKGDIPEGYSVSREKKERFSLILESASTNQTSMYLCAVEQGAPLGVSYEQYFGPGTRLTVT.

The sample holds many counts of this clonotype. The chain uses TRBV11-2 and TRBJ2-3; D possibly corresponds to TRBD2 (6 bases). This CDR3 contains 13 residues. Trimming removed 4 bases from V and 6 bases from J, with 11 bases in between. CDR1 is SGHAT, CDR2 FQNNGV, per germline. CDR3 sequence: CASSSGLQDTQYF. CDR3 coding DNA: TGTGCCAGCAGCTCGGGACTCCAGGATACGCAGTATTTT.

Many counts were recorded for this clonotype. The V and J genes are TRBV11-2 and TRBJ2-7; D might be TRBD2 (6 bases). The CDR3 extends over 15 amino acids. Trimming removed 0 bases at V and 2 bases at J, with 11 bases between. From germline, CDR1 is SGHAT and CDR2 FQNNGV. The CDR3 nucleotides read TGTGCCAGCAGCTTAGATGGCGGGGTACCCTACGAGCAGTACTTC. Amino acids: CASSLDGGVPYEQYF.

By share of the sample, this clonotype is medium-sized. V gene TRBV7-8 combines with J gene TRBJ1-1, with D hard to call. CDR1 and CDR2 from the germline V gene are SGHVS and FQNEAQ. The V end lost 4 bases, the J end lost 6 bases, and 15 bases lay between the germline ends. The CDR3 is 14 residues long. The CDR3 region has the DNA TGTGCCAGCAGCTCAGAGCGGGGTGTCCCTGAAGCTTTCTTT. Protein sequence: CASSSERGVPEAFF. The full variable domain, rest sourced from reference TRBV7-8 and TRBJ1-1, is GAGVSQSPRYKVAKRGQDVALRCDPISGHVSLFWYQQALGQGPEFLTYFQNEAQLDKSGLPSDRFFAERPEGSVSTLKIQRTQQEDSAVYLCASSSERGVPEAFFGQGTRLTVV.

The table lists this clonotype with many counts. CDR3 coding DNA: TGTGCCAGCAGCTTGACAGGGACCGGAACCGGGGAGCTGTTTTTT. Its protein is CASSLTGTGTGELFF. This chain joins TRBV7-3 and TRBJ2-2; 7 bases align to TRBD1. J lost 5 bases, V lost 3 bases, and 6 bases had no gene match. The CDR3 length is 15 residues. CDR1 is SGHTA and CDR2 is FQGTGA in the germline V gene.

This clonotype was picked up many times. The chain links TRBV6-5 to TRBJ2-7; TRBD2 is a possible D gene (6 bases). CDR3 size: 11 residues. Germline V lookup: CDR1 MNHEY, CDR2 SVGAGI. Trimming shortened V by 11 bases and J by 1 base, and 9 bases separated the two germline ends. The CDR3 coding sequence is TGTGCCGCCGGGACTTCCTACGAGCAGTACTTC. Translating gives CAAGTSYEQYF.

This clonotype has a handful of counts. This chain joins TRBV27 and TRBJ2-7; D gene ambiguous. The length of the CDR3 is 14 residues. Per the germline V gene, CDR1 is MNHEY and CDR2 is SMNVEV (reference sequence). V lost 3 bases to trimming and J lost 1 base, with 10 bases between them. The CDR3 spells CASSFRLGSYEQYF. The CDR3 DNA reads TGTGCCAGCAGTTTTAGGTTGGGGTCCTACGAGCAGTACTTC.